This T cell receptor (beta chain) came from a study of blood T cell repertoires in COVID-19. On the study more broadly: The study drew acute and convalescent COVID-19 samples from the United States, Italy and Spain.

Clones were read by immunoSEQ multiplex PCR, and TCRdb kept only the in-frame ones, dropping some. The table has about 310,000 clones, approximately 89% seen once. The CDR3 consists of 16 residues. The germline V gene has CDR1 SGHTA and CDR2 FQGNSA. Trimming took 1 base from V and 0 from J, leaving 10 bases between them. The sequence derives from a woman aged 45 to 65 who had recovered from COVID-19. V and J are TRBV7-2 and TRBJ2-1; D possibly corresponds to TRBD1 (5 bases). Sample: peripheral blood. CDR3 loop: CASSLETGVSYNEQFF. The CDR3 DNA reads TGTGCCAGCAGCTTAGAAACAGGTGTCTCCTACAATGAGCAGTTCTTC. Complete variable domain (other parts from reference TRBV7-2 and TRBJ2-1): GAGVSQSPSNKVTEKGKDVELRCDPISGHTALYWYRQSLGQGLEFLIYFQGNSAPDKSGLPSDRFSAERTGGSVSTLTIQRTQQEDSAVYLCASSLETGVSYNEQFFGPGTRLTVL.